Included here is one T cell receptor (beta chain) sequence, with context. Its specificity is not known. Primers used in a second PCR of roughly 6 to 12 cycles were a sample-barcoded 5' primer and a J-beta primer mix. A template-switch adaptor that had 12 random nucleotides put a tag on each cDNA molecule. TCRdb independently ran MiXCR on the 5' RACE reads; one entry per CDR3 protein. The data show about 2 million distinct CDR3 sequences, about 50% seen once. From germline, CDR1 is ENHRY and CDR2 SYGVKD. CDR3 length: 12 amino acids. The germline V and J ends were trimmed by 9 bases and 2 bases, with 7 bases remaining between them. The entry originates in a study of blood T cells in healthy people across ages. Study-level findings and limits: Naive CD4+ cells and diversity were both higher in long-lived donors than in aged donors.

This sequence joins TRBV10-3 and TRBJ1-4, with D perhaps matching TRBD1 (6 bases). The sequencing sample was made of blood. The clonotype originates from a woman between 40 and 50 years old in good health. The CDR3 loop reads CAIRGTNEKLFF. For the CDR3, the DNA is TGTGCCATTAGGGGGACTAATGAAAAACTGTTTTTT.